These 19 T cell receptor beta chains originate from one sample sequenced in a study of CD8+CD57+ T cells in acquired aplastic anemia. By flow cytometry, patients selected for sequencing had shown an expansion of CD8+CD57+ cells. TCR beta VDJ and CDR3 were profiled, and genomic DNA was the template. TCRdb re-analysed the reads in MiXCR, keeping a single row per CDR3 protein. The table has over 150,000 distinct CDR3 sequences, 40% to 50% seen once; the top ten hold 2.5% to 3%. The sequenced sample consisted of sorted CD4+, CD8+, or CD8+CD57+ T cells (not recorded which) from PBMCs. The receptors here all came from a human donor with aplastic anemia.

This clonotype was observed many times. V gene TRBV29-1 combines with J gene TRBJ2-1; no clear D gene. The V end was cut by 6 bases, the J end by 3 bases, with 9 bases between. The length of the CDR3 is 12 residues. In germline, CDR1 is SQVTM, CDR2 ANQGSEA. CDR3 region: CSVESLYNEQFF. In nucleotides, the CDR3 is TGCAGCGTGGAGAGTCTCTACAATGAGCAGTTCTTC.

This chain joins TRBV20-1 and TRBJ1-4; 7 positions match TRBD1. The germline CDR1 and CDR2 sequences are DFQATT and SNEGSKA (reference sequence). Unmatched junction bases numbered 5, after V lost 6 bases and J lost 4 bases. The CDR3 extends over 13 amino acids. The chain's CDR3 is CSARGQNNEKLFF. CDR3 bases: TGCAGTGCGCGGGGACAGAATAATGAAAAACTGTTTTTT.

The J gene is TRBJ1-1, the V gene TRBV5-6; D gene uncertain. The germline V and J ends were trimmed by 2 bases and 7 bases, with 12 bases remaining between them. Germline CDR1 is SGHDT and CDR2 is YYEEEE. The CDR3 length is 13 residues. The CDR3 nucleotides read TGTGCCAGCAGCTTAACGGTCGAGAGTGAAGCTTTCTTT. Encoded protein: CASSLTVESEAFF. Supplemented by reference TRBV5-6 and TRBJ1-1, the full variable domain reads DAGVTQSPTHLIKTRGQQVTLRCSPKSGHDTVSWYQQALGQGPQFIFQYYEEEERQRGNFPDRFSGHQFPNYSSELNVNALLLGDSALYLCASSLTVESEAFFGQGTRLTVV.

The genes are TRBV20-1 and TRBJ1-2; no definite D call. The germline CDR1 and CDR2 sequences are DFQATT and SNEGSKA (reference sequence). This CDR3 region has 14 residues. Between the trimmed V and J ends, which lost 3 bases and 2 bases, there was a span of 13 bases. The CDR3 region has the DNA TGCAGTGCTAGGCAACACCTCGGAAACTATGGCTACACCTTC. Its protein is CSARQHLGNYGYTF.

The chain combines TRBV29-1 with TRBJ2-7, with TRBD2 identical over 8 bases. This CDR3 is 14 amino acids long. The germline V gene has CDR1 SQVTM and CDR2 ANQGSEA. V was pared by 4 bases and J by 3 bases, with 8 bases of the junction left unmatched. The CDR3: CSVGERESFYEQYF. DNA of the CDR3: TGCAGCGTTGGGGAGCGGGAGTCTTTCTACGAGCAGTACTTC.

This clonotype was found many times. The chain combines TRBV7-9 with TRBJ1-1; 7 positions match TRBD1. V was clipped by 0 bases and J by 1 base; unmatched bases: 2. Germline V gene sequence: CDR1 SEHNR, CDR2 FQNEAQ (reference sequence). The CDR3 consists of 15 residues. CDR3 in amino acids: CASSLAGQRNTEAFF. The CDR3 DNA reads TGTGCCAGCAGCTTAGCGGGACAGAGGAACACTGAAGCTTTCTTT.

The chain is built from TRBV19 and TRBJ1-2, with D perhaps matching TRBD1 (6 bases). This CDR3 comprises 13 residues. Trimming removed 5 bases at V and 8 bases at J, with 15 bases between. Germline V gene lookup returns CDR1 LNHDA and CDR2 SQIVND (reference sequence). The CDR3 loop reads CASSQQGLRGYTF. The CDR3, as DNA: TGTGCCAGTAGTCAGCAGGGGCTAAGAGGCTACACCTTC.

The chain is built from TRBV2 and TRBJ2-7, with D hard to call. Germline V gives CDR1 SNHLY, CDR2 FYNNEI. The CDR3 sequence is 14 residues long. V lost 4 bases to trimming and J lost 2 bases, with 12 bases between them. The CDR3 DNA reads TGTGCCAGCAGTGCTAGTTTAGCTGCCTACGAGCAGTACTTC. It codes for CASSASLAAYEQYF. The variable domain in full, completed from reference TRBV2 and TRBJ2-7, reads EPEVTQTPSHQVTQMGQEVILRCVPISNHLYFYWYRQILGQKVEFLVSFYNNEISEKSEIFDDQFSVERPDGSNFTLKIRSTKLEDSAMYFCASSASLAAYEQYFGPGTRLTVT.

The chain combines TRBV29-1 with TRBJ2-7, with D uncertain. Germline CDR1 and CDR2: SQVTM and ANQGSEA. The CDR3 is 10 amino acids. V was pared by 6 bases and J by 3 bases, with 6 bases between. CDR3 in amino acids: CSVMYYEQYF. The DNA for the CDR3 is TGCAGCGTGATGTACTACGAGCAGTACTTC.

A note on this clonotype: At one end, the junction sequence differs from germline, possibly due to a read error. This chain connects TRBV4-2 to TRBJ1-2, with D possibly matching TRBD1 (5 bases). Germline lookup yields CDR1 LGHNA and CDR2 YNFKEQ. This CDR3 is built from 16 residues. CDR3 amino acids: CASSKEGSGLGYGYTF. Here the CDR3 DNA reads TGTGCCAGCAGCAAAGAGGGTTCAGGGTTGGGCTATGGCTACACCTTT.

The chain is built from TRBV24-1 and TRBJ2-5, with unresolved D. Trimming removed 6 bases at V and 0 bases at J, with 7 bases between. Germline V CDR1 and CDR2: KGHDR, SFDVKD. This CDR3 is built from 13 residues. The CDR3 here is CATSFGNQETQYF. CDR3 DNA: TGTGCCACCAGTTTCGGAAACCAAGAGACCCAGTACTTC.

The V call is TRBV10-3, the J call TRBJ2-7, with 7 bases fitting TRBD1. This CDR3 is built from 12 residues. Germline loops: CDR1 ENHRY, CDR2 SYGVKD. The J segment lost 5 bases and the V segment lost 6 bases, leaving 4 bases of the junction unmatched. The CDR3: CAIRQTGDEQYF. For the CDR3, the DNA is TGTGCCATCAGGCAAACAGGGGACGAGCAGTACTTC.

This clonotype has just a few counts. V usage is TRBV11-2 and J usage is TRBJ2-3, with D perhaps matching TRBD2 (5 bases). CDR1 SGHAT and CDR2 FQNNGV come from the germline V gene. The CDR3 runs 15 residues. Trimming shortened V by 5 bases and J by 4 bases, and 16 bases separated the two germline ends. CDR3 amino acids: CASSRRGSVADTQYF. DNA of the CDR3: TGTGCCAGCAGCCGTCGTGGTAGCGTGGCAGATACGCAGTATTTT.

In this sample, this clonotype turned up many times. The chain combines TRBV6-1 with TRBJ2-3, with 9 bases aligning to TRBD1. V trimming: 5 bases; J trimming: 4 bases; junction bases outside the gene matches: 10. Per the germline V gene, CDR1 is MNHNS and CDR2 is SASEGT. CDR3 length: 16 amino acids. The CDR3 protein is CASSHLGQGSSDTQYF. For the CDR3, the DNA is TGTGCCAGCAGTCATTTGGGACAGGGAAGCTCAGATACGCAGTATTTT.

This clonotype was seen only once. CDR3 DNA: TGTGCCAGCAGCGGGACACTCTCTGGAAACACCATATATTTT. Its protein product is CASSGTLSGNTIYF. The rearrangement links TRBV2 to TRBJ1-3, with D possibly being TRBD1 (6 bases). V lost 6 bases to trimming and J lost 0 bases, with 9 bases between them. This CDR3 has 14 residues. Per germline, CDR1 SNHLY and CDR2 FYNNEI. Variable domain in full (rest from reference TRBV2 and TRBJ1-3): EPEVTQTPSHQVTQMGQEVILRCVPISNHLYFYWYRQILGQKVEFLVSFYNNEISEKSEIFDDQFSVERPDGSNFTLKIRSTKLEDSAMYFCASSGTLSGNTIYFGEGSWLTVV.

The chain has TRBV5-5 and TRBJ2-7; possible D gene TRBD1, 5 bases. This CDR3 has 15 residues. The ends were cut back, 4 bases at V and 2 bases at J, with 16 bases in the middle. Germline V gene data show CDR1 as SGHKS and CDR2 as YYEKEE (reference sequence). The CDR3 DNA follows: TGTGCCAGCAGCGCACTGCTGACAGCCACCTACGAGCAGTACTTC. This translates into CASSALLTATYEQYF.

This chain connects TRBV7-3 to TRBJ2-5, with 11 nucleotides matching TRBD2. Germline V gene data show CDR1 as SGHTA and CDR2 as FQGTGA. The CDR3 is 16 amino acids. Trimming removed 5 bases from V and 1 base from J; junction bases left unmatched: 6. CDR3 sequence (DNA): TGTGCCAGCAGCCGTAGCGGGGGGGGTACCCAAGAGACCCAGTACTTC. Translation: CASSRSGGGTQETQYF.

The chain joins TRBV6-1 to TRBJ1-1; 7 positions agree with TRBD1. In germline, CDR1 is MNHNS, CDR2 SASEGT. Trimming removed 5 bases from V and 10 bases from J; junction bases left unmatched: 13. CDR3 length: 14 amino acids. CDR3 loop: CASSQPGTVGRAFF. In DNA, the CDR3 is TGTGCCAGCAGTCAACCCGGGACAGTTGGTCGAGCTTTCTTT.

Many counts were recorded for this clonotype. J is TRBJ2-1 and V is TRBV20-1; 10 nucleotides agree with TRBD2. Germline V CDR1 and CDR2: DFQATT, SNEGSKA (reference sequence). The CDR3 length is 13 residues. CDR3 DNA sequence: TGCAGCGCCCTAGCGGGAGTTGACAATGAGCAGTTCTTC. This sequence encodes CSALAGVDNEQFF.